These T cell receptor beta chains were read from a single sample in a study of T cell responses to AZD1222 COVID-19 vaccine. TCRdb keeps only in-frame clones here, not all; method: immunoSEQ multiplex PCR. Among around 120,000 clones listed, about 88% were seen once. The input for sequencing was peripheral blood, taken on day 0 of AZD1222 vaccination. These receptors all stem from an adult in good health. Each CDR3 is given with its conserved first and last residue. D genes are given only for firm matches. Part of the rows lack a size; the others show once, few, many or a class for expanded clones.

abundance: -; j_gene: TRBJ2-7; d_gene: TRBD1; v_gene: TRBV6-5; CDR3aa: CASILDRVVYEQYF; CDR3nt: TGTGCCAGCATCTTAGACAGGGTGGTCTACGAGCAGTACTTC
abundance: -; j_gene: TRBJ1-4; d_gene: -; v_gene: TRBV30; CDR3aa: CAWSPHGRVGEKLFF; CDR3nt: TGTGCCTGGAGTCCCCATGGGAGGGTGGGTGAAAAACTGTTTTTT
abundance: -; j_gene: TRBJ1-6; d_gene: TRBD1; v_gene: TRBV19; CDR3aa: CASSTDRDSPLHF; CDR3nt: TGTGCCAGTAGTACAGACAGGGATTCACCCCTCCACTTT
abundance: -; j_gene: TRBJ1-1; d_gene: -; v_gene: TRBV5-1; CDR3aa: CASSPQGEGLPTEAFF; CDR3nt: TGCGCCAGCAGCCCCCAGGGAGAGGGGCTCCCCACTGAAGCTTTCTTT
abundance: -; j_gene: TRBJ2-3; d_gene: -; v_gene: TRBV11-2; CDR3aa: CASSLKRLGGADTQYF; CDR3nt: TGTGCCAGCAGCTTAAAGCGGCTTGGGGGCGCAGATACGCAGTATTTT
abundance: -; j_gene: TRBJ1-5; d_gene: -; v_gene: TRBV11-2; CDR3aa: CASSLDPRDQPQHF; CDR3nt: TGTGCCAGCAGCTTAGATCCCAGGGATCAGCCCCAGCATTTT
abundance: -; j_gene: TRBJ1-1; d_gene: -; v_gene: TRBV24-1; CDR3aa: CATSDSPTWTEAFF; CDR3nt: TGTGCCACCAGTGATTCCCCGACCTGGACTGAAGCTTTCTTT
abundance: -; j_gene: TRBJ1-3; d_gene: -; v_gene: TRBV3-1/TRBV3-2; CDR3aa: CASSRASGNTIYF; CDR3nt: TGTGCCAGCAGCCGCGCCTCTGGAAACACCATATATTTT
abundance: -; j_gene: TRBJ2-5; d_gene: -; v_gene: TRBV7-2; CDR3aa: CASSHGGAKKETQYF; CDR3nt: TGTGCCAGCAGCCATGGGGGAGCGAAGAAAGAGACCCAGTACTTC
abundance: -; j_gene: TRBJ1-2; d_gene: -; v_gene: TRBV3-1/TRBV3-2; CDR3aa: CASSQDLPGSGYGYTF; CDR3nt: TGTGCCAGCAGCCAAGATTTACCGGGTTCGGGCTATGGCTACACCTTC
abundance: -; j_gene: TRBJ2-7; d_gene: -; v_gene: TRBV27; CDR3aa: CASSLSGYEQYF; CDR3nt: TGTGCCAGCAGTTTGTCAGGGTACGAGCAGTACTTC
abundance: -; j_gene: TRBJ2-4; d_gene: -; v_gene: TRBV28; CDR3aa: CASSVVKALPSKNIQHF; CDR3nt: TGTGCCAGCAGCGTGGTGAAGGCACTACCCTCCAAAAACATTCAGCACTTC
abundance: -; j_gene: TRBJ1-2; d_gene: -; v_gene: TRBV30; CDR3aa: CAWWTAANYGYTF; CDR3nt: TGTGCCTGGTGGACAGCAGCTAACTATGGCTACACCTTC
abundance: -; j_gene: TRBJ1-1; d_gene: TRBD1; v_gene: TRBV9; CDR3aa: CASSPRDRWTEAFF; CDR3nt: TGTGCCAGCAGCCCCCGGGACAGATGGACTGAAGCTTTCTTT
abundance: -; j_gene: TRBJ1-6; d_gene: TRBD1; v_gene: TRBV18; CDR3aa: CASSPDRGSSPLHF; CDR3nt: TGTGCCAGCTCACCGGACAGGGGAAGTTCACCCCTCCACTTT
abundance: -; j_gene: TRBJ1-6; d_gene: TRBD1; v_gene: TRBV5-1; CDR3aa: CASSTGQGLSSPLHF; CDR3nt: TGCGCCAGCAGCACCGGACAGGGTTTAAGTTCACCCCTCCACTTT
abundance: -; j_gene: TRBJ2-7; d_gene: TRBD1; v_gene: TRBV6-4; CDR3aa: CASSGRDRTYEQYF; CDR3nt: TGTGCCAGCAGTGGCCGGGACAGGACCTACGAGCAGTACTTC
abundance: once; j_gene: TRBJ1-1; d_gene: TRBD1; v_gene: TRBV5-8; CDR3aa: CASSYNTGTANTEAFF; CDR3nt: TGTGCCAGCAGCTACAATACCGGGACAGCCAACACTGAAGCTTTCTTT
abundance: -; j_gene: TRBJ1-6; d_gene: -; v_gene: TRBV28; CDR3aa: CASGPLTTTLLDSPLHF; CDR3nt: TGTGCCAGCGGACCCCTTACCACGACGTTGCTGGATTCACCCCTCCACTTT
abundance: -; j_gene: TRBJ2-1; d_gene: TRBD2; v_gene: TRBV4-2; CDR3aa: CASSQDSGGNNEQFF; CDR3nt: TGTGCCAGCAGCCAAGATTCCGGGGGGAACAATGAGCAGTTCTTC
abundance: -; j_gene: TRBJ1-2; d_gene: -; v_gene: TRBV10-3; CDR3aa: CAISESGKPGYTF; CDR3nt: TGTGCCATCAGTGAGAGTGGGAAGCCTGGCTACACCTTC
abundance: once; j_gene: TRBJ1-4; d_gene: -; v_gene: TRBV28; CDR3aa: CASRRGTNEKLFF; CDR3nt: TGTGCCAGCAGGAGGGGGACTAATGAAAAACTGTTTTTT
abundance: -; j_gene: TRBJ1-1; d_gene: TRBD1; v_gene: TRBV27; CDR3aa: CASRKTGETEAFF; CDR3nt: TGTGCCAGCAGGAAGACAGGGGAGACTGAAGCTTTCTTT
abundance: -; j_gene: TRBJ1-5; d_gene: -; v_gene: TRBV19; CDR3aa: CASSRGRQLNQPQHF; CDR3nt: TGTGCCAGTAGTAGAGGCCGACAACTCAATCAGCCCCAGCATTTT
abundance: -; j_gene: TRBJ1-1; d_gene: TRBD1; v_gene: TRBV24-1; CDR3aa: CASGTGTEAFF; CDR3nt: TGTGCCAGCGGGACAGGGACTGAAGCTTTCTTT
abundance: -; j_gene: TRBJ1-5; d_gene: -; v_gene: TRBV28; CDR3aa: CASSLYKIQGNQPQHF; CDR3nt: TGTGCCAGCAGTCTTTATAAAATACAGGGTAATCAGCCCCAGCATTTT
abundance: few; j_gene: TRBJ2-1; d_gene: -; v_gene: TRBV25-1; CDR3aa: CASSGVSLEQFF; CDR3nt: TGTGCCAGCAGTGGGGTATCACTTGAGCAGTTCTTC
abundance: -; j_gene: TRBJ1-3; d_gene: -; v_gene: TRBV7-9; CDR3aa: CASSLRGTGGNTIYF; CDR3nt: TGTGCCAGCAGCTTACGTGGGACCGGTGGAAACACCATATATTTT
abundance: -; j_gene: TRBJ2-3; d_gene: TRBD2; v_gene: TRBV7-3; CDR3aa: CASSLRPGLAGRSTDTQYF; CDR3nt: TGTGCCAGCAGCTTAAGGCCAGGGCTAGCGGGACGAAGCACAGATACGCAGTATTTT
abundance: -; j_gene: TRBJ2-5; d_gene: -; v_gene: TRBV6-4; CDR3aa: CASSFETVKETQYF; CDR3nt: TGTGCCAGCAGTTTTGAGACAGTAAAAGAGACCCAGTACTTC
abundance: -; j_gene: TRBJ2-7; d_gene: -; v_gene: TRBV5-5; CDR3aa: CASSLRETYEQYF; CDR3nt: TGTGCCAGCAGCTTGCGGGAAACCTACGAGCAGTACTTC
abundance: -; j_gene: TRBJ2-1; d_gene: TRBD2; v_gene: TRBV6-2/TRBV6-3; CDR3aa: CASSYTAGGIYNEQFF; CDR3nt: TGTGCCAGCAGTTACACGGCGGGAGGGATCTACAATGAGCAGTTCTTC
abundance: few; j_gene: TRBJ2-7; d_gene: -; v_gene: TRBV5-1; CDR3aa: CASSPAEQGRPQYF; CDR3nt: TGCGCCAGCAGCCCCGCCGAACAGGGTCGCCCGCAGTACTTC
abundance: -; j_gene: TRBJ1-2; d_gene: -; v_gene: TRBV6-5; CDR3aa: CASRQTGSYGYTF; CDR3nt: TGTGCCAGCAGGCAGACAGGCTCTTATGGCTACACCTTC
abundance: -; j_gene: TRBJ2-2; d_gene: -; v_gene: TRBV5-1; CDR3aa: CASSLLTGSANTGELFF; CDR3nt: TGCGCCAGCAGCCTACTAACAGGGTCCGCGAACACCGGGGAGCTGTTTTTT
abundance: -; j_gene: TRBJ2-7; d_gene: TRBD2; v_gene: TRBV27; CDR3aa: CASSLLAGAAYEQYF; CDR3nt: TGTGCCAGCAGTTTATTGGCGGGAGCGGCCTACGAGCAGTACTTC
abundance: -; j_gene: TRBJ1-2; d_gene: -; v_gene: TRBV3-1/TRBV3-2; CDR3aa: CASSQRGSVYGYTF; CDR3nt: TGTGCCAGCAGCCAACGGGGGTCGGTCTATGGCTACACCTTC
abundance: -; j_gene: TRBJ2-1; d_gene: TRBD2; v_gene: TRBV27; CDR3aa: CASSIPAGRGYNEQFF; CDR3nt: TGTGCCAGCAGTATCCCAGCGGGGCGGGGGTACAATGAGCAGTTCTTC
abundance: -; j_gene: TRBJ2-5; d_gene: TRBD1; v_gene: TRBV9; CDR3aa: CASSVEGTGQETQYF; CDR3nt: TGTGCCAGCAGCGTAGAAGGGACAGGCCAAGAGACCCAGTACTTC
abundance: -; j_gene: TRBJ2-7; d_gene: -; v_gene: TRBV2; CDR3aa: CASNRDGTYEQYF; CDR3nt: TGTGCCAGCAACCGGGACGGAACCTACGAGCAGTACTTC
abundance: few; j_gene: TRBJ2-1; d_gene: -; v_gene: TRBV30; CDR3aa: CAWKGPYNEQFF; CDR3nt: TGTGCCTGGAAGGGGCCCTACAATGAGCAGTTCTTC
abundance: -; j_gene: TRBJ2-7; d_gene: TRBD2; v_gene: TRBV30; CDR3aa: CAWSGGGISYEQYF; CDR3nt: TGTGCCTGGAGCGGGGGGGGAATCTCCTACGAGCAGTACTTC
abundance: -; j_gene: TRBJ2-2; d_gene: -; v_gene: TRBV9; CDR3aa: CASSVGSPGELFF; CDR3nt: TGTGCCAGCAGCGTAGGGTCGCCCGGGGAGCTGTTTTTT
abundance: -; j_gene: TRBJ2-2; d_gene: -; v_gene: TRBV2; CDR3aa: CASRRSHLTGELFF; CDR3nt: TGTGCCAGCAGGAGGAGCCACCTCACCGGGGAGCTGTTTTTT
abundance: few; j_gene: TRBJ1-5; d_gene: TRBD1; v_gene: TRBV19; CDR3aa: CASSNTGGGQPQHF; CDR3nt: TGTGCCAGTAGTAACACAGGGGGCGGTCAGCCCCAGCATTTT